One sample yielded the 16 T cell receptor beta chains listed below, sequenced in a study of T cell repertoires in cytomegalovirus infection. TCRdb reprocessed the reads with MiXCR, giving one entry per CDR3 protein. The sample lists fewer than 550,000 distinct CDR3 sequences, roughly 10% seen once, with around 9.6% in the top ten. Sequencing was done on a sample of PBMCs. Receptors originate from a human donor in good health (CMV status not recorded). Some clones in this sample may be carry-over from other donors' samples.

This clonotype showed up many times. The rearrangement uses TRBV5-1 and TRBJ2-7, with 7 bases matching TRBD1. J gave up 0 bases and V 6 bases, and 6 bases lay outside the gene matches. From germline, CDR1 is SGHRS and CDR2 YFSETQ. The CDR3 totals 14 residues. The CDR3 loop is CASTLGQSSYEQYF. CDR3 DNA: TGCGCCAGCACACTGGGACAGAGCTCCTACGAGCAGTACTTC.

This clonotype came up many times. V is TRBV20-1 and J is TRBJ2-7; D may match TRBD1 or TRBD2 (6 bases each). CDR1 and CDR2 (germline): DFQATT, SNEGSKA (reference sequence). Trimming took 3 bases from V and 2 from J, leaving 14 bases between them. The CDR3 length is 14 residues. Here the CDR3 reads CSASSGAGPYEQYF. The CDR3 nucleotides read TGCAGTGCTAGCTCGGGGGCGGGGCCCTACGAGCAGTACTTC.

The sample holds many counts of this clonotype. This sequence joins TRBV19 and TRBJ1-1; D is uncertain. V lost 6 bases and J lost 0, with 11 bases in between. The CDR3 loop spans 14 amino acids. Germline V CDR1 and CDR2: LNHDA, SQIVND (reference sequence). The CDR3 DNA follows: TGTGCCAGTAGCGTTTATCTCATGAACACTGAAGCTTTCTTT. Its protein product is CASSVYLMNTEAFF.

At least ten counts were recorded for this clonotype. CDR3 bases: TGTGCCAGCAGCCCGACGAACATCGTAACCTACGAGCAGTACTTC. Its protein product is CASSPTNIVTYEQYF. This rearrangement joins TRBV12-3 or TRBV12-4 to TRBJ2-7; no reliable D call. V dropped 6 bases and J dropped 2 bases, with 17 bases sitting between them. The CDR3 contains 15 residues.

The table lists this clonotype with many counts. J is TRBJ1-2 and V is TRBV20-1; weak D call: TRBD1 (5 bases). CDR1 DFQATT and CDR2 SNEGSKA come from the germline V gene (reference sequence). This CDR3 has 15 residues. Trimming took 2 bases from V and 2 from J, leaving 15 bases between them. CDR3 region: CSARNPGRGNYGYTF. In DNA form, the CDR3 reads TGCAGTGCTAGAAACCCGGGACGAGGAAACTATGGCTACACCTTC.

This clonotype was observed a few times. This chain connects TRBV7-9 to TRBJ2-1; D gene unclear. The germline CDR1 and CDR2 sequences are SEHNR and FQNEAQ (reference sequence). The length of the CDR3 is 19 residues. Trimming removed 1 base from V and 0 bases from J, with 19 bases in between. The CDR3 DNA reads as TGTGCCAGCAGCTTAGTAAGCAGGATTCTGAGCAGCTCCTACAATGAGCAGTTCTTC. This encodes CASSLVSRILSSSYNEQFF.

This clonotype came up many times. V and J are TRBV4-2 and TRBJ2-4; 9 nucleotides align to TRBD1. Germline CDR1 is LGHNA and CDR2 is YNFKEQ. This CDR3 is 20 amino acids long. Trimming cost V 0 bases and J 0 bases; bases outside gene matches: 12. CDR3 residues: CASSQEQGARESLAKNIQYF. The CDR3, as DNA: TGTGCCAGCAGCCAAGAACAGGGGGCAAGGGAATCCTTAGCCAAAAACATTCAGTACTTC.

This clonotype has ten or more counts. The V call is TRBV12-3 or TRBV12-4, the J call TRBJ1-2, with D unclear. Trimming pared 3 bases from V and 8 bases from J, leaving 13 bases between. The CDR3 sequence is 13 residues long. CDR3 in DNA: TGTGCCAGCAGTTTGGTGCCCGTGGAGGGCTACACCTTC. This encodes CASSLVPVEGYTF.

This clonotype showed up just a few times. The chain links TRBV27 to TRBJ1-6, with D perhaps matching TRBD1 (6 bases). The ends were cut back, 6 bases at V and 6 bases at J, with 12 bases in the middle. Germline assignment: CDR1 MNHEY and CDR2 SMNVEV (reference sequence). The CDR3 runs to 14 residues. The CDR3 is CASRQGGGNSPLHF. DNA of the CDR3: TGTGCCAGCAGGCAGGGAGGGGGTAATTCACCCCTCCACTTT.

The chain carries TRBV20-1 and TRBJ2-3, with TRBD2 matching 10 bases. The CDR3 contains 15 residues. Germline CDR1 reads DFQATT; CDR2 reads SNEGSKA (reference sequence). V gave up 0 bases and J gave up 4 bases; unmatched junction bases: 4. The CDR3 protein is CSARESGRAADTQYF. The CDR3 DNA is TGCAGTGCTAGAGAGAGCGGGAGGGCCGCAGATACGCAGTATTTT.

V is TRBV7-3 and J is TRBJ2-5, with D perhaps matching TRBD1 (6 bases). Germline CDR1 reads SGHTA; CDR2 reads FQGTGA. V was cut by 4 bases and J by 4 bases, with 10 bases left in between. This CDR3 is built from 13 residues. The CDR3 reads CASSSMTGETQYF. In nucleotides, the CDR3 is TGTGCCAGCAGCTCAATGACAGGAGAGACCCAGTACTTC.

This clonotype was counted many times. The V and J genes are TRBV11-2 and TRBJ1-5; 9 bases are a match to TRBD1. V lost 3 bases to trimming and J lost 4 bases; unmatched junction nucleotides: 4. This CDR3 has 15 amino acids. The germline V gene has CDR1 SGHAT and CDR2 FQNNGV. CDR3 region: CASSFDRGTNQPQHF. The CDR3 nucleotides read TGTGCCAGCAGCTTCGACAGGGGGACAAATCAGCCCCAGCATTTT.

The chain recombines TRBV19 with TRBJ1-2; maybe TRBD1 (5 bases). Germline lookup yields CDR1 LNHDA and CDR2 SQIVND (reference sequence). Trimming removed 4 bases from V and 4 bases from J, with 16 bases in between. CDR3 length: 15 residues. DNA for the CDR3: TGTGCCAGTAGTACAACCGGGACGGATATCTATGGCTACACCTTC. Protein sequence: CASSTTGTDIYGYTF.

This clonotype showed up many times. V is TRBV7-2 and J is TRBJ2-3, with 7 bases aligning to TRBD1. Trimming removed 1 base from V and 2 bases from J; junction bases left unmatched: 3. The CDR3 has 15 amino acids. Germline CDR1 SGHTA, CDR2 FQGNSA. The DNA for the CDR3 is TGTGCCAGCAGCTTAGGGGGACAGACCACAGATACGCAGTATTTT. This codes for CASSLGGQTTDTQYF.

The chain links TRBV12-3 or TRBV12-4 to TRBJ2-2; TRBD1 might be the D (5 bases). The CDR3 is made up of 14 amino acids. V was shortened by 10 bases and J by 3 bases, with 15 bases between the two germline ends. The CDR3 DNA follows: TGTGCCACCTCACGACAGTCTGACACCGGGGAGCTGTTTTTT. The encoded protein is CATSRQSDTGELFF.

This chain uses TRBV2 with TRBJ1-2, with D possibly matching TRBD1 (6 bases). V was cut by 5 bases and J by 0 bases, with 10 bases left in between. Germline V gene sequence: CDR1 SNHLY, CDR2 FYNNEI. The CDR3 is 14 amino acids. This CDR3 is CASSWDITNYGYTF. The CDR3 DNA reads TGTGCCAGCAGTTGGGACATTACTAACTATGGCTACACCTTC.